Shown below are 24 T cell receptor beta chains from a single sample sequenced in a study of T cells after yellow fever vaccination. MiXCR, run by TCRdb on the 5' RACE reads, gives a single entry per CDR3 protein. The profile shows 200,000 to 300,000 distinct CDR3 sequences, approximately 6.8% of them singletons. Material: CD4+ T cells sorted from PBMCs, obtained on the day of the yellow fever booster vaccination. The receptors were gathered from a man aged 25-45 years who received the YFV17D yellow fever vaccine.

This clonotype was counted a few times. The CDR3 nucleotides read TGTGCCAGCAGCCCCCAAGTCCAGCCTATCTCTGGAAACACCATATATTTT. Translation gives CASSPQVQPISGNTIYF. This rearrangement joins TRBV7-6 to TRBJ1-3; no firm D call. Germline V lookup: CDR1 SGHVS, CDR2 FNYEAQ. The germline V and J ends were trimmed by 5 bases and 0 bases, with 17 bases remaining between them. The CDR3 runs 17 residues.

Many counts were recorded for this clonotype. J is TRBJ2-1 and V is TRBV5-6; D possibly corresponds to TRBD2 (6 bases). Germline V CDR1 and CDR2: SGHDT, YYEEEE. The CDR3 is made up of 13 amino acids. V was shortened by 3 bases and J by 6 bases, with 10 bases between the two germline ends. This CDR3 reads CASSSTSFNEQFF. In DNA, the CDR3 is TGTGCCAGCAGCTCGACTAGTTTCAATGAGCAGTTCTTC.

V gene TRBV20-1 combines with J gene TRBJ1-5; D gene uncertain. Germline CDR1 is DFQATT and CDR2 is SNEGSKA (reference sequence). V was clipped by 5 bases and J by 5 bases, with 16 bases between them. CDR3 length: 14 amino acids. CDR3 nucleotides: TGCAGTGCTGGGCCGAAGGGAAGGTATCAGCCCCAGCATTTT. Its translation: CSAGPKGRYQPQHF.

This sequence joins TRBV7-8 and TRBJ1-2; possible D gene TRBD1, 5 bases. The CDR3 consists of 15 residues. The V gene lost 1 base and the J gene lost 0 bases, with 9 bases spanning the gap. Germline V lookup: CDR1 SGHVS, CDR2 FQNEAQ. The CDR3 sequence: CASSLDSRANYGYTF. The CDR3 DNA follows: TGTGCCAGCAGCTTAGATTCCAGGGCTAACTATGGCTACACCTTC.

CDR3 nucleotide sequence: TGTGCCAGCAGTGACCTAGCGGGAGTGAGGGGTGAGCAGTTCTTC. Translation: CASSDLAGVRGEQFF. This chain uses TRBV28 with TRBJ2-1; 10 positions match TRBD2. This CDR3 contains 15 residues. The V and J ends lost 5 bases and 9 bases, in that order; junction bases with no gene match: 10. Per germline, CDR1 MDHEN and CDR2 SYDVKM.

This clonotype was seen a handful of times. CDR3 coding DNA: TGTGCCAGCAGCTTCCTCCGAAACAATGAGCAGTTCTTC. Translated, it gives CASSFLRNNEQFF. The rearrangement uses TRBV2 and TRBJ2-1; D unclear. Per germline, CDR1 SNHLY and CDR2 FYNNEI. The CDR3 contains 13 residues. Trimming removed 6 bases at V and 5 bases at J, with 11 bases between.

The chain is built from TRBV7-2 and TRBJ2-2; D uncertain. V lost 6 bases, J lost 0 bases, and 11 bases lay in between. Looked up from germline, CDR1 is SGHTA and CDR2 is FQGNSA. The CDR3 contains 15 residues. CDR3 bases: TGTGCCAGCAGAACACAAGTCGCGAACACCGGGGAGCTGTTTTTT. Its protein product is CASRTQVANTGELFF.

This clonotype appeared a few times. J is TRBJ2-5 and V is TRBV5-6, with unresolved D. Trimming took off 4 bases at V and 1 base at J, with 8 bases between the two ends. This CDR3 comprises 13 residues. Germline values: CDR1 SGHDT, CDR2 YYEEEE. The CDR3 region has the DNA TGTGCCAGCAGCAATGGGCTCCAAGAGACCCAGTACTTC. Its protein product is CASSNGLQETQYF.

The V call is TRBV6-1, the J call TRBJ2-3, with 12 positions matching TRBD2. V gave up 6 bases and J gave up 3 bases; unmatched junction bases: 10. The CDR3 contains 17 residues. Looked up from germline, CDR1 is MNHNS and CDR2 is SASEGT. This CDR3 is CASRGLRLAGETDTQYF. CDR3 DNA sequence: TGTGCCAGCAGGGGTCTCCGACTAGCGGGAGAAACAGATACGCAGTATTTT.

This chain joins TRBV5-1 and TRBJ2-7; 9 bases align to TRBD2. CDR3 length: 16 residues. V gave up 0 bases and J gave up 5 bases; unmatched junction bases: 9. Per the germline V gene, CDR1 is SGHRS and CDR2 is YFSETQ. CDR3 sequence: CASSLGWTSVFNEQYF. CDR3 coding DNA: TGCGCCAGCAGCTTGGGGTGGACTAGCGTTTTCAACGAGCAGTACTTC.

This clonotype was recorded a few times. The V and J genes are TRBV5-1 and TRBJ2-7; 10 bases are a match to TRBD2. CDR1 is SGHRS and CDR2 is YFSETQ in the germline V gene. This CDR3 has 14 residues. J lost 5 bases, V lost 7 bases, and 9 bases had no gene match. CDR3 region: CASGTTSGTNEQYF. The CDR3 DNA reads as TGCGCCAGCGGCACCACTAGCGGGACTAACGAGCAGTACTTC.

This clonotype turned up a few times. This chain links TRBV20-1 with TRBJ2-7, with TRBD1 matching 10 bases. The germline V gene has CDR1 DFQATT and CDR2 SNEGSKA (reference sequence). The V segment lost 4 bases and the J segment 9 bases; nucleotides outside the gene matches: 9. The CDR3 is made up of 13 amino acids. The CDR3 sequence: CSATWTGGIGQYF. The DNA of the CDR3 is TGCAGTGCTACATGGACAGGGGGTATTGGGCAGTACTTC.

The CDR3 region is CASGGLAGGLGKETQYF. The CDR3 region has the DNA TGTGCCAGCGGCGGACTAGCGGGAGGGTTGGGGAAAGAGACCCAGTACTTC. The chain couples TRBV21-1 to TRBJ2-5; the table's D call, TRBD2, was not checked against the DNA. TRBV21-1 is a documented pseudogene. CDR3 length: 17 residues.

This chain uses TRBV6-1 with TRBJ2-2, with 10 bases matching TRBD1. Looked up from germline, CDR1 is MNHNS and CDR2 is SASEGT. The CDR3 has 18 residues. V was pared by 5 bases and J by 6 bases, with 15 bases of the junction left unmatched. The DNA of the CDR3 is TGTGCCAGCAGTCTAGTGCTTCCGGGACAGGGGCGAGCCGGGGAGCTGTTTTTT. Protein: CASSLVLPGQGRAGELFF.

Only a few counts were recorded for this clonotype. The chain recombines TRBV20-1 with TRBJ2-1; TRBD2 agrees at 16 bases. Germline values: CDR1 DFQATT, CDR2 SNEGSKA (reference sequence). Trimming took 4 bases from V and 5 from J; bases not matched to a gene: 5. The CDR3 covers 16 residues. The CDR3 protein is CSATGTSGRAHNEQFF. The CDR3 DNA reads TGCAGTGCTACCGGGACTAGCGGGAGGGCCCACAATGAGCAGTTCTTC.

This clonotype showed up many times. The J gene is TRBJ2-3, the V gene TRBV7-6; D ambiguous. The germline gives CDR1 SGHVS, CDR2 FNYEAQ. The CDR3 spans 12 residues. Trimming shortened V by 5 bases and J by 6 bases, and 9 bases separated the two germline ends. CDR3 protein: CASSRYGDTQYF. The CDR3 region has the DNA TGTGCCAGCAGCCGATACGGGGATACGCAGTATTTT.

The CDR3 sequence is CASSFPGSEAFF. The CDR3 bases are TGTGCCAGCAGCTTTCCGGGGTCTGAAGCTTTCTTT. The rearrangement joins TRBV7-9 to TRBJ1-1; D not resolved. This CDR3 region has 12 residues. Germline assignment: CDR1 SEHNR and CDR2 FQNEAQ (reference sequence). V was pared by 3 bases and J by 6 bases, with 8 bases between.

The CDR3 here is CASSLRFGTSGSALSYNEQFF. DNA for the CDR3: TGTGCCAGCAGCTTAAGATTTGGTACTAGCGGGAGTGCCCTTTCCTACAATGAGCAGTTCTTC. V gene TRBV7-3 combines with J gene TRBJ2-1; 11 bases are shared with TRBD2. Germline values: CDR1 SGHTA, CDR2 FQGTGA. J gave up 1 base and V 1 base, and 15 bases lay outside the gene matches. CDR3 length equals 21 residues.

A few counts support this clonotype. The chain links TRBV10-3 to TRBJ2-3; possible D gene TRBD2, 6 bases. With 5 bases removed from V and 0 bases from J, the gap between germline ends came to 12 bases. CDR3 size: 15 residues. The germline V gene has CDR1 ENHRY and CDR2 SYGVKD. In DNA form, the CDR3 reads TGTGCCATCAGTCCGGCGGGGTTAAGCACAGATACGCAGTATTTT. It yields the protein CAISPAGLSTDTQYF.

This clonotype was seen more than once but under ten times. The chain combines TRBV7-2 with TRBJ2-7; 10 bases fit TRBD1. This CDR3 contains 15 residues. Per the germline V gene, CDR1 is SGHTA and CDR2 is FQGNSA. Losses at the gene ends were 5 bases for V and 5 bases for J; bases not matched to a gene: 9. In DNA, the CDR3 is TGTGCCAGCAGCCGGGAGGGGACAGGGGAGGACGAGCAGTACTTC. Translation gives CASSREGTGEDEQYF. Full variable domain (outside the CDR3, taken from reference TRBV7-2 and TRBJ2-7): GAGVSQSPSNKVTEKGKDVELRCDPISGHTALYWYRQSLGQGLEFLIYFQGNSAPDKSGLPSDRFSAERTGGSVSTLTIQRTQQEDSAVYLCASSREGTGEDEQYFGPGTRLTVT.

This clonotype was seen more than once but under ten times. This sequence joins TRBV6-2 or TRBV6-3 and TRBJ2-3; D possibly corresponds to TRBD2 (5 bases). Germline V gene sequence: CDR1 MNHEY, CDR2 SVGEGT. This CDR3 is 12 amino acids long. V lost 2 bases to trimming and J lost 8 bases, with 8 bases between them. Here the CDR3 DNA reads TGTGCCAGCAGTTACAGTCGGGGTACGCAGTATTTT. The encoded protein is CASSYSRGTQYF.

The chain joins TRBV5-1 to TRBJ1-2, with 8 bases aligning to TRBD1. V shed 4 bases and J 5 bases; nucleotides not matched to a gene: 7. Germline V gives CDR1 SGHRS, CDR2 YFSETQ. This CDR3 contains 14 residues. The CDR3 loop is CASSPDRGVYGYTF. The CDR3 nucleotides are TGCGCCAGCAGCCCCGACAGGGGAGTTTATGGCTACACCTTC.

Remarks on this clonotype: Just one base apart from a much larger clone, this may be a read error. V usage is TRBV12-3 or TRBV12-4 and J usage is TRBJ2-5; D gene uncertain. The CDR3 sequence is 11 residues long. V was pared by 8 bases and J by 4 bases, with 8 bases between. The CDR3 bases are TGTGCCAGCGGGATTCCAGAGACCCAGTACTTC. This sequence encodes CASGIPETQYF.

This rearrangement joins TRBV12-3 or TRBV12-4 to TRBJ1-5, with D possibly being TRBD1 (5 bases). V lost 7 bases and J 11 bases, leaving 15 bases between the germline ends. CDR3 length: 12 amino acids. In DNA, the CDR3 is TGTGCCAGCACCCGGGACCCTGAAGCCCAGCATTTT. It encodes CASTRDPEAQHF.